This TCR gamma chain stems from a study of gamma delta lymphoproliferative disorders and STAT genes. Study context: Gamma-chain libraries were built from at least 50 ng of genomic DNA with the LymphoTrack Dx TCRG Assay. For the delta chain, EuroClonality-NGS standard procedure was applied.

TCRdb re-analyzed the multiplex PCR reads via CATT. The top ten clones hold about 17% of a sample with thousands of gamma-chain clones, just under 8.5% of them seen once. CDR3 length equals 14 residues. V was pared by 0 bases and J by 4 bases, with 3 bases of the junction left unmatched. In its sample, this clone is medium-sized. Its target is not known. Sequencing used genomic DNA taken from PBMCs of patients and controls. Findings and limits, study-wide: Apart from a couple of gamma clonotypes, major patient clonotypes were public. Public or private status of leukemic clones needs confirmation.

This chain links TRGV11 with TRGJ1 or TRGJ2. As TCRdb names no J gene, one was assigned here on the basis of a DNA match to germline. TRGV11 is reported as an ORF; its role is uncertain. The source is a human donor in good health. The sequenced sample was blood. CDR3 sequence reads: CACWIRHGYYKKLF. DNA of the CDR3: TGTGCCTGCTGGATTAGGCACGGATATTATAAGAAACTCTTT.